This paragraph covers one TCR beta chain sequence. The antigen remains unidentified. TCRdb's table, derived via immunoSEQ multiplex PCR, lists solely in-frame clones and lacks some. The sample lists 35,000 to 40,000 clones, approximately 80% seen once, with about a sixth in the top ten. The timepoints at which blood was sampled were baseline, cycle 4 day 1, and cycle 7 day 1. The record originates from a study of OX40 agonist ivuxolimab in advanced cancers. Study-level results: Certain nonresponding patients likewise had low normalized T-cell clonal expansion. Clonal expansion in partial responders at 0.1-3.0 mg/kg ranked among the lowest.

This TCR came from an adult with an advanced solid tumor such as melanoma, head and neck, liver or kidney cancer. This sample comprised CD4+ or CD8+ T cells sorted from blood, obtained in a trial of the OX40 agonist ivuxolimab.

In DNA, the CDR3 is TGTGCCAGCAGTGTCGGGGCCTCGCGCACAGATACGCAGTATTTT. This codes for CASSVGASRTDTQYF. The chain recombines TRBV6-1 with TRBJ2-3, with D perhaps TRBD1 or TRBD2 (5 bases each). Trimming took 4 bases from V and 1 from J, leaving 12 bases between them. The CDR3 is made up of 15 amino acids. Germline values: CDR1 MNHNS, CDR2 SASEGT.